These 9 T cell receptor beta chains originate from one sample sequenced in a study of T cell changes during pregnancy in multiple sclerosis. Sequenced by immunoSEQ multiplex PCR; TCRdb stores in-frame clones only, minus some. The table has about 110,000 clones, about 90% seen once. The sample was peripheral blood, taken before pregnancy. The receptors stem from a female donor with multiple sclerosis, enrolled in a pregnancy study.

The V gene is TRBV27, the J gene TRBJ2-4; tentatively, D is TRBD2 (6 bases). Trimming took off 4 bases at V and 1 base at J, with 17 bases between the two ends. Germline loops: CDR1 MNHEY, CDR2 SMNVEV (reference sequence). This CDR3 has 17 amino acids. As DNA, the CDR3 is TGTGCCAGCAGTTCAAGATGGGGGGATGCGGCCAAAAACATTCAGTACTTC. It encodes CASSSRWGDAAKNIQYF.

V is TRBV14 and J is TRBJ1-4, with 10 bases lining up with TRBD1. Germline values: CDR1 SGHDN, CDR2 FVKESK. CDR3 size: 16 residues. With 2 bases clipped from V and 7 bases from J, the junction kept 7 bases outside the gene matches. CDR3 in amino acids: CASSQLTGTGAEKLFF. The CDR3 region has the DNA TGTGCCAGCAGCCAACTGACCGGGACAGGGGCTGAAAAACTGTTTTTT.

V and J are TRBV5-1 and TRBJ2-3; D possibly corresponds to TRBD2 (5 bases). This CDR3 contains 14 residues. Germline CDR1 is SGHRS and CDR2 is YFSETQ. V was trimmed by 4 bases and J by 4 bases, leaving 13 bases between them. In nucleotides, the CDR3 is TGCGCCAGCAGCGACTACCTAAGAGCAGATACGCAGTATTTT. The encoded protein is CASSDYLRADTQYF.

This rearrangement joins TRBV15 to TRBJ2-5, with D perhaps matching TRBD1 (5 bases). Trimming cost V 0 bases and J 2 bases, with 10 bases left between them. Germline V CDR1 and CDR2: LNHNV, YYDKDF (reference sequence). The CDR3 has 15 residues. In nucleotides, the CDR3 is TGTGCCACCAGCAGAGAGGATCAGGGACAAGAGACCCAGTACTTC. Amino acids: CATSREDQGQETQYF.

This chain uses TRBV10-3 with TRBJ2-1, with 9 positions matching TRBD1. Germline V lookup: CDR1 ENHRY, CDR2 SYGVKD. The V segment lost 7 bases and the J segment 4 bases; nucleotides outside the gene matches: 8. This CDR3 contains 15 residues. The CDR3, as DNA: TGTGCCATCACCCCAAGGGACAGGGCGTACAATGAGCAGTTCTTC. Its translation: CAITPRDRAYNEQFF.

The chain joins TRBV5-1 to TRBJ2-1; 13 positions match TRBD2. The CDR3 has 16 amino acids. Per the germline V gene, CDR1 is SGHRS and CDR2 is YFSETQ. Losses at the gene ends were 7 bases for V and 0 bases for J; bases not matched to a gene: 4. The CDR3 sequence is CASWGLAGSSYNEQFF. The CDR3 DNA follows: TGCGCCAGCTGGGGACTAGCGGGATCCTCCTACAATGAGCAGTTCTTC.

The chain is built from TRBV21-1 and TRBJ2-7; the D call of TRBD2 is as the table states it, not checked on the DNA. TRBV21-1 is tagged as a pseudogene. The CDR3 totals 15 residues. This chain's CDR3 is CASSKEREWAYEQYF. The DNA for the CDR3 is TGTGCCAGCAGCAAAGAACGGGAGTGGGCCTACGAGCAGTACTTC.

The chain is built from TRBV7-8 and TRBJ1-3; 7 bases are a match to TRBD1. Germline CDR1 SGHVS, CDR2 FQNEAQ. V lost 5 bases to trimming and J lost 0 bases; unmatched junction nucleotides: 4. CDR3 size: 15 residues. CDR3 region: CASSTGTASGNTIYF. CDR3 coding DNA: TGTGCCAGCAGCACAGGGACAGCCTCTGGAAACACCATATATTTT.

This clone appeared a single time. The chain links TRBV18 to TRBJ1-2, with 7 bases matching TRBD1. Germline V CDR1 and CDR2: KGHSH, LQKENI. The CDR3 extends over 17 amino acids. Trimming cost V 3 bases and J 1 base; bases outside gene matches: 11. CDR3 nucleotide sequence: TGTGCCAGCTCACCCTCAAGACAGGGACCCGTTAACTATGGCTACACCTTC. Its protein is CASSPSRQGPVNYGYTF.